This T cell receptor beta chain is from a study of identical twins. In TCRdb, the 5' RACE reads were re-called with MiXCR into one record per CDR3 protein. The sample has fewer than 650,000 distinct CDR3 sequences; over 8.5% are singletons. Germline CDR1 is LGHNA and CDR2 is YNFKEQ. There are 15 residues in the CDR3. V shed 4 bases and J shed 4 bases, with 15 bases lying between them. This sample also belongs to another study, concerning yellow fever vaccine responses in identical twins.

This chain links TRBV4-2 with TRBJ2-3; weak D call: TRBD2 (5 bases). What was sequenced was PBMCs. The receptor was isolated from a woman aged 18-29 years in good health. CDR3: CASSLRGDLADTQYF. The CDR3 DNA is TGTGCCAGCAGCCTTCGGGGAGATCTGGCAGATACGCAGTATTTT.